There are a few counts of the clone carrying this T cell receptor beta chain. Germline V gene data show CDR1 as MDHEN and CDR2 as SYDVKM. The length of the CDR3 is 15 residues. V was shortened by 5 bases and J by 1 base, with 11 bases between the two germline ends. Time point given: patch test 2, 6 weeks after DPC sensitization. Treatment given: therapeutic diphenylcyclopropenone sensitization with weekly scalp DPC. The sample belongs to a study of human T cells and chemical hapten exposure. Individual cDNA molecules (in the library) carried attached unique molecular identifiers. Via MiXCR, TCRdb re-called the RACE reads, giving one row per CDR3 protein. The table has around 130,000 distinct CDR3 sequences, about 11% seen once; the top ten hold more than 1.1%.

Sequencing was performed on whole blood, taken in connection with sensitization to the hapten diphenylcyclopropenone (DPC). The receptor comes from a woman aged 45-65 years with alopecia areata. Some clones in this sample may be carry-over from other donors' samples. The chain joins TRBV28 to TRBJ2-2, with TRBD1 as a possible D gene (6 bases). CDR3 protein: CASSPTGGNTGELFF. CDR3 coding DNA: TGTGCCAGCAGTCCGACAGGCGGGAACACCGGGGAGCTGTTTTTT. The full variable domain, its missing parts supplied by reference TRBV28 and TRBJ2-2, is DVKVTQSSRYLVKRTGEKVFLECVQDMDHENMFWYRQDPGLGLRLIYFSYDVKMKEKGDIPEGYSVSREKKERFSLILESASTNQTSMYLCASSPTGGNTGELFFGEGSRLTVL.